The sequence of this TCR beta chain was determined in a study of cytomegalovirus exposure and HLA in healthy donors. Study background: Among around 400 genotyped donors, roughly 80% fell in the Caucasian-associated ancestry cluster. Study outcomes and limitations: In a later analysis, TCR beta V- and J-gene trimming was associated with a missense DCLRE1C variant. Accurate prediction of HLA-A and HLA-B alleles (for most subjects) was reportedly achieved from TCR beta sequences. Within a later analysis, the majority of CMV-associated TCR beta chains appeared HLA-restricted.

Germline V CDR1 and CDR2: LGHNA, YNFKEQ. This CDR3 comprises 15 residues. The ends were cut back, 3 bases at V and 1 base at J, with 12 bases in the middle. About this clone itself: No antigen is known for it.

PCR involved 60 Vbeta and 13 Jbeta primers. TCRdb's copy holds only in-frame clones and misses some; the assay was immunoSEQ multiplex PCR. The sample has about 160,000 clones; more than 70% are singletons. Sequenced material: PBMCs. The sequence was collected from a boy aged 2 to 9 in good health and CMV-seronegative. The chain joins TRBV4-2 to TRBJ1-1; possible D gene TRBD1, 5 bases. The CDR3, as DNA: TGTGCCAGCAGCCAGGGAGGGGTCGCGAACACTGAAGCTTTCTTT. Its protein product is CASSQGGVANTEAFF.